This is a list of T cell receptor beta chains from one sample in a study of T cells in localized non-small cell lung cancer. TCRdb's table, derived via immunoSEQ multiplex PCR, lists solely in-frame clones and lacks some. Of thousands of clones detected, about a quarter appear once; the ten largest clones hold roughly 15%. The sequencing here drew on lung tumor tissue, taken before any cancer treatment. The origin of the receptors is an older female donor with stage I lung adenocarcinoma. Both conserved end residues are part of each CDR3. The D gene is left open where the match is weak. Some rows have no size entry. The others give once, few or many, or a class for an expanded clone.

CDR3 length | clone size | D gene | J gene | V gene | CDR3 protein | CDR3 DNA
15 | . | . | TRBJ1-3 | TRBV19 | CASAEAGALGNTIYF | TGTGCCAGTGCCGAGGCAGGGGCCTTGGGAAACACCATATATTTT
14 | . | . | TRBJ2-7 | TRBV23-1 | CASSPAKVSYEQYF | TGCGCCAGCAGCCCGGCAAAGGTCTCCTACGAGCAGTACTTC
16 | . | TRBD2 | TRBJ2-7 | TRBV10-2 | CASRPTSGGPRDEQYF | TGCGCCAGCAGACCGACTAGCGGGGGCCCCCGGGACGAGCAGTACTTC
13 | . | TRBD1 | TRBJ1-2 | TRBV9 | CASSAGGNYGYTF | TGTGCCAGCAGCGCAGGGGGTAACTATGGCTACACCTTC
20 | . | . | TRBJ1-3 | TRBV5-1 | CASSLGSQGSLPSSGNTIYF | TGCGCCAGCAGCTTGGGATCTCAAGGGTCCCTACCTAGCTCTGGAAACACCATATATTTT
15 | . | TRBD1 | TRBJ2-3 | TRBV19 | CASSLRGGFGDTQYF | TGTGCCAGTAGTCTAAGAGGGGGCTTCGGAGATACGCAGTATTTT
14 | . | TRBD2 | TRBJ2-7 | TRBV19 | CASSASGKIYEQYF | TGTGCCAGTAGTGCTAGCGGGAAGATTTACGAGCAGTACTTC
15 | once | TRBD1 | TRBJ1-3 | TRBV10-2 | CASSARGFSGNTIYF | TGCGCCAGCAGTGCCAGGGGGTTCTCTGGAAACACCATATATTTT
14 | few | TRBD1 | TRBJ2-7 | TRBV6-8 | CASSGPGQGHEQYF | TGTGCCAGCAGTGGTCCGGGACAGGGGCACGAGCAGTACTTC
14 | . | TRBD1 | TRBJ2-7 | TRBV5-1 | CASSLGDSDDEQYF | TGCGCCAGCAGCCTGGGGGACAGCGACGACGAGCAGTACTTC
14 | . | . | TRBJ1-2 | TRBV18 | CASSPEAGNYGYTF | TGTGCCAGCTCCCCCGAGGCAGGGAACTATGGCTACACCTTC
12 | . | . | TRBJ2-1 | TRBV6-8 | CASDSRPSEQFF | TGTGCCAGCGACAGCCGGCCTAGTGAGCAGTTCTTC
13 | few | . | TRBJ2-7 | TRBV30 | CAWSVYGAGEQYF | TGTGCCTGGAGTGTTTATGGGGCGGGCGAGCAGTACTTC
14 | medium-sized | . | TRBJ2-1 | TRBV29-1 | CSVETPGSYNEQFF | TGCAGCGTTGAAACCCCGGGATCCTACAATGAGCAGTTCTTC
16 | . | TRBD1 | TRBJ1-1 | TRBV6-8 | CASSRNPGQGNTEAFF | TGTGCCAGCAGTCGTAACCCGGGACAGGGCAACACTGAAGCTTTCTTT
15 | . | . | TRBJ2-7 | TRBV7-5 | CARSFTSGVPYEQYF | TGTGCCAGAAGCTTTACTAGCGGGGTACCCTACGAGCAGTACTTC
18 | . | . | TRBJ2-5 | TRBV6-8 | CASSYSLVVLGAQETQYF | TGTGCCAGCAGTTACTCCCTGGTAGTCCTCGGGGCCCAAGAGACCCAGTACTTC
14 | few | . | TRBJ1-2 | TRBV30 | CAWSAGLGGYGYTF | TGTGCCTGGAGTGCGGGTCTTGGGGGCTATGGCTACACCTTC
14 | . | TRBD2 | TRBJ2-1 | TRBV15 | CATALAGGLNEQFF | TGTGCCACCGCACTAGCGGGGGGACTCAATGAGCAGTTCTTC
16 | medium-sized | . | TRBJ1-6 | TRBV11-3 | CASSPRSAVTNSPLHF | TGTGCCAGCAGCCCAAGGAGCGCCGTAACAAATTCACCCCTCCACTTT
16 | few | TRBD1 | TRBJ2-5 | TRBV6-8 | CASSYRTTGRVETQYF | TGTGCCAGCAGTTACCGCACGACAGGGAGAGTCGAGACCCAGTACTTC
15 | large | . | TRBJ1-2 | TRBV19 | CASSIDKAGDYGYTF | TGTGCCAGTAGTATAGATAAGGCAGGGGACTATGGCTACACCTTC